This TCR beta chain is from a study of T cell repertoires in cytomegalovirus infection. TCRdb recomputed calls from the reads with MiXCR, one row per CDR3 protein. The sample lists about 360,000 distinct CDR3 sequences; about a sixth were seen once. The V and J ends lost 6 bases and 9 bases, in that order; junction bases with no gene match: 6. This CDR3 is built from 12 residues. The sample was PBMCs. The TCR was taken from a human donor in good health (CMV status not recorded). Some clones in this sample may be carry-over from other donors' samples. The chain joins TRBV12-3 or TRBV12-4 to TRBJ1-1, with 8 bases fitting TRBD1. The CDR3 nucleotides read TGTGCCAGCAGCTTGGACAGGGACCAAGCTTTCTTT. Translation gives CASSLDRDQAFF.